What follows are 4 T cell receptor beta chains derived from one specimen sequenced in a study of blood T cell repertoires in COVID-19. The table came from immunoSEQ multiplex PCR; TCRdb's copy has only in-frame clones and leaves some out. This sample has around 71,000 clones, with 83% found just once. The sample taken for sequencing was peripheral blood. These receptors all come from a man aged 30 to 45 with COVID-19, enrolled during active disease.

The genes are TRBV3-1 (or the pseudogene TRBV3-2) and TRBJ2-2, with a tentative D call TRBD2 (6 bases). Trimming removed 1 base at V and 8 bases at J, with 11 bases between. CDR1 is LGHDT and CDR2 is YNNKEL in the germline V gene (reference sequence). The CDR3 runs 14 residues. This CDR3 reads CASSQVGGTGELFF. In DNA, the CDR3 is TGTGCCAGCAGCCAAGTTGGCGGGACGGGGGAGCTGTTTTTT.

This chain links TRBV7-3 with TRBJ2-1; a weak D match, TRBD2 (6 bases). The V and J ends lost 2 bases and 0 bases respectively, with 20 bases between them. CDR3 length: 19 amino acids. Germline values: CDR1 SGHTA, CDR2 FQGTGA. Written as DNA, the CDR3 is TGTGCCAGCAGCTTATACGGCGGGGCTCGAACAAGCTCCTACAATGAGCAGTTCTTC. Residues: CASSLYGGARTSSYNEQFF.

This clone was observed a single time. This rearrangement joins TRBV30 to TRBJ2-2; D is perhaps TRBD1 (7 bases). Per the germline V gene, CDR1 is GTSNPN and CDR2 is SVGIG (reference sequence). The CDR3 is 13 residues long. Trimming removed 3 bases at V and 7 bases at J, with 12 bases between. The CDR3 DNA reads as TGTGCCTGGAGCCCAGGGGGGATCGGGGAGCTGTTTTTT. Translation gives CAWSPGGIGELFF.

This CDR3 is CASSSSGSAGNTIYF. The CDR3 DNA sequence: TGTGCCAGCAGCTCCTCAGGGTCGGCTGGAAACACCATATATTTT. The chain combines TRBV7-2 with TRBJ1-3; perhaps TRBD1 as D (5 bases). The germline V and J ends were trimmed by 4 bases and 2 bases, with 12 bases remaining between them. Germline-derived CDR1 and CDR2 are SGHTA and FQGNSA. The CDR3 is 15 residues long.